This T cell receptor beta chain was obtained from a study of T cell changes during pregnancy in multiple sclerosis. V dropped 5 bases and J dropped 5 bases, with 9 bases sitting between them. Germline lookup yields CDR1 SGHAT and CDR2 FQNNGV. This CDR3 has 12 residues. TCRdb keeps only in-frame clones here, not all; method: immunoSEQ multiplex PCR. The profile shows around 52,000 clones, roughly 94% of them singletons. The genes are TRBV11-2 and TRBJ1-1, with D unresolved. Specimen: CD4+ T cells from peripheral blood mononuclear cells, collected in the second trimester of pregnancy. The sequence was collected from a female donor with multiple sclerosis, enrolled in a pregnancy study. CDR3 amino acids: CASSERGTEAFF. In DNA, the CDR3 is TGTGCCAGCAGCGAAAGAGGGACTGAAGCTTTCTTT.